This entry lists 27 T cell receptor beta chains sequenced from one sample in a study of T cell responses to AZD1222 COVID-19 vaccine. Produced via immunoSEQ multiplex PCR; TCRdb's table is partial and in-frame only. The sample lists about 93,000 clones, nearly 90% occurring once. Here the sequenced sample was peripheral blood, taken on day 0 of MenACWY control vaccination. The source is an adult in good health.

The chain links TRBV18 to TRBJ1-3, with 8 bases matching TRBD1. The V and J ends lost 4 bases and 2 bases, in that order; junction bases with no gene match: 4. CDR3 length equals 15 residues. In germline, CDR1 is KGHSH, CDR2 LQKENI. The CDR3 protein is CASSRDRGTGNTIYF. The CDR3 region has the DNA TGTGCCAGCTCACGTGACAGGGGCACTGGAAACACCATATATTTT.

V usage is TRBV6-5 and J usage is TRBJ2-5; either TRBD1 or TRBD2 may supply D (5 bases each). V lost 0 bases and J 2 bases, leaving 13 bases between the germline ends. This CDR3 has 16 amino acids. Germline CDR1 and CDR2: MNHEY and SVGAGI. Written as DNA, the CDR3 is TGTGCCAGCAGTTACTCGATCGGGGCTCTTCAAGAGACCCAGTACTTC. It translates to CASSYSIGALQETQYF.

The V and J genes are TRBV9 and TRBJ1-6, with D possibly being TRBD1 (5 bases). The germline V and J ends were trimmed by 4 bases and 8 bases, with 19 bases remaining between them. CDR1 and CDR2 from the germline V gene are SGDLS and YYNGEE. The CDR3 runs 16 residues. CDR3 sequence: CASSPTGGGTYSPLHF. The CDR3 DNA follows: TGTGCCAGCAGCCCCACTGGGGGGGGGACCTATTCACCCCTCCACTTT.

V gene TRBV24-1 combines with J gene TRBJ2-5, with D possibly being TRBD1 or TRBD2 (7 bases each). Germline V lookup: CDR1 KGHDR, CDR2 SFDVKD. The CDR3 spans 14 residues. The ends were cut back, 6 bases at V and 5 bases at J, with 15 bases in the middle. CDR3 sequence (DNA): TGTGCCACCAGTAGTCAGGGGGGGTCTGAGACCCAGTACTTC. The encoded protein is CATSSQGGSETQYF.

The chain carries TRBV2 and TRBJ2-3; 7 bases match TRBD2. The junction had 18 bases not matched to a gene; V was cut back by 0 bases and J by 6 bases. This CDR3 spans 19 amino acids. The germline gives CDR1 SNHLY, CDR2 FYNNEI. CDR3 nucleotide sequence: TGTGCCAGCAGTGAAGCGCAGGGAGGGGTGAACCAGCCCACTGATACGCAGTATTTT. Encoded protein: CASSEAQGGVNQPTDTQYF.

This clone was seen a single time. For the CDR3, the DNA is TGTGCCAGCAGCTCCCGGGCCAACACCGGGGAGCTGTTTTTT. As protein: CASSSRANTGELFF. The rearrangement links TRBV5-5 to TRBJ2-2; D is ambiguous. V lost 3 bases and J lost 2, with 8 bases in between. From germline, CDR1 is SGHKS and CDR2 YYEKEE (reference sequence). The CDR3 totals 14 residues.

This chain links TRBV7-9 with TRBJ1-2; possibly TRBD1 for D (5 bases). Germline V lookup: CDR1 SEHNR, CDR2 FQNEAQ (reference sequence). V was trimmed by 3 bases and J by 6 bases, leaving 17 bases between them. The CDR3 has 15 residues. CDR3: CASSFELGTVNGYTF. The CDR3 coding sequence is TGTGCCAGCAGCTTCGAGTTGGGGACCGTAAATGGCTACACCTTC.

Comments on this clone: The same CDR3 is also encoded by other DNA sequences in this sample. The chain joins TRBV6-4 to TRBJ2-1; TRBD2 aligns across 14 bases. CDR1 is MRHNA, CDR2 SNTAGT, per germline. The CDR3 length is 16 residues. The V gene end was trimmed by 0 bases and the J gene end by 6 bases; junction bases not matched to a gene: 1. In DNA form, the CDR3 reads TGTGCCAGCAGTGACTCGACTAGCGGGGGGGCCAATGAGCAGTTCTTC. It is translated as CASSDSTSGGANEQFF.

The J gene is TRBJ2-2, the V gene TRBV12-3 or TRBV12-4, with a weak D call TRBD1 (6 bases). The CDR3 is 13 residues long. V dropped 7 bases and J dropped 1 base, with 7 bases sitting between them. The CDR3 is CASKDRNTGELFF. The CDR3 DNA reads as TGTGCCAGCAAGGACAGGAACACCGGGGAGCTGTTTTTT.

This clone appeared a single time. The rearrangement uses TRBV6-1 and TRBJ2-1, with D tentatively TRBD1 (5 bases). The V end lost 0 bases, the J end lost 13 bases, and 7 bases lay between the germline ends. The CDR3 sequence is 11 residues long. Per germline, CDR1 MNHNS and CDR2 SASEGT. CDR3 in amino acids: CASSEAQGQFF. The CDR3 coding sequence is TGTGCCAGCAGTGAAGCTCAGGGACAGTTCTTC.

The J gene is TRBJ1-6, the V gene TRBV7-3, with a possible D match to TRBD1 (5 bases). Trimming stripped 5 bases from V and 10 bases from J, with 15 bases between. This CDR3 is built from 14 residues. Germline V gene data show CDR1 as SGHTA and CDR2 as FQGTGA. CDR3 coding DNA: TGTGCCAGCAGCGACTCGCCGGGGGTATCACCCCTCCACTTT. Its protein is CASSDSPGVSPLHF.

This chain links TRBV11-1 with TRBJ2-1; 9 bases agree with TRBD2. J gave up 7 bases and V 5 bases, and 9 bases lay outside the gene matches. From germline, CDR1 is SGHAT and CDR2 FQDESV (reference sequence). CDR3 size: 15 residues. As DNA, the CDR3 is TGTGCCAGCAGCCTCCTAGCGGGGAGATTTAATGAGCAGTTCTTC. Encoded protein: CASSLLAGRFNEQFF.

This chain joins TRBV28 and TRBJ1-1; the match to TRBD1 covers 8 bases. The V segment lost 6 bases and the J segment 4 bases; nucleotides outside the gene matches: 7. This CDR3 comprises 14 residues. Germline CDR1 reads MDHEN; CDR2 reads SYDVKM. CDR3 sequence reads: CASSRGQGITEAFF. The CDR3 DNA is TGTGCCAGCAGCCGCGGACAGGGTATCACTGAAGCTTTCTTT.

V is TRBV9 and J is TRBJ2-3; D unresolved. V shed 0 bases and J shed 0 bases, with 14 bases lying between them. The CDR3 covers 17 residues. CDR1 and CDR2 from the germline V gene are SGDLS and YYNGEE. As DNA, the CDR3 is TGTGCCAGCAGCGTAGGGGTGGGCTCGGCTAGCACAGATACGCAGTATTTT. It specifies CASSVGVGSASTDTQYF.

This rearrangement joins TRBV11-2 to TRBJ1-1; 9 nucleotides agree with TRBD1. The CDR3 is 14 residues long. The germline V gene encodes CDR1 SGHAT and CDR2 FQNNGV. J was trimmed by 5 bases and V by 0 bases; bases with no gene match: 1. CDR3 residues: CASSLETGGTEAFF. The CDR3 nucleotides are TGTGCCAGCAGCTTAGAGACAGGGGGGACTGAAGCTTTCTTT.

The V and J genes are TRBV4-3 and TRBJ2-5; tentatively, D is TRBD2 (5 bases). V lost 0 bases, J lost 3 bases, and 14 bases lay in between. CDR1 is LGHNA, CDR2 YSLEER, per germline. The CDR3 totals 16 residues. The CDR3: CASSQDLARGKETQYF. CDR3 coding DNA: TGCGCCAGCAGCCAAGATTTAGCCCGAGGGAAAGAGACCCAGTACTTC.

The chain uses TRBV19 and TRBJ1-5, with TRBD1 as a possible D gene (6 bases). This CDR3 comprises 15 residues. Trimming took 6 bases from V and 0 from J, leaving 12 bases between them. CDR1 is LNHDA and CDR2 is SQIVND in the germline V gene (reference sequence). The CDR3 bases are TGTGCCAGTAGAACTGGAGGGGGTAGCAATCAGCCCCAGCATTTT. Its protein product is CASRTGGGSNQPQHF.

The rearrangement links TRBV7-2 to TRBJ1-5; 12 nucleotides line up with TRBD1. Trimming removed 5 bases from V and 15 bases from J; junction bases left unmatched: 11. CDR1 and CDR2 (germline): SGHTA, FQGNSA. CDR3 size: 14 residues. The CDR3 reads CASSRGQGANTWHF. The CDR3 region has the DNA TGTGCCAGCAGCAGGGGACAGGGGGCAAACACTTGGCATTTT. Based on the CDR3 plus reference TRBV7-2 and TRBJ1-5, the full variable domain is GAGVSQSPSNKVTEKGKDVELRCDPISGHTALYWYRQSLGQGLEFLIYFQGNSAPDKSGLPSDRFSAERTGGSVSTLTIQRTQQEDSAVYLCASSRGQGANTWHFGDGTRLSIL.

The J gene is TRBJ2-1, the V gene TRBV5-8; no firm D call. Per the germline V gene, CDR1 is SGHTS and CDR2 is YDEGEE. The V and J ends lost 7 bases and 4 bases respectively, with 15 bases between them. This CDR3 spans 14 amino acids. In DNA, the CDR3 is TGTGCCAGCCCTAACTGGGGTTCTTACAATGAGCAGTTCTTC. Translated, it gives CASPNWGSYNEQFF.

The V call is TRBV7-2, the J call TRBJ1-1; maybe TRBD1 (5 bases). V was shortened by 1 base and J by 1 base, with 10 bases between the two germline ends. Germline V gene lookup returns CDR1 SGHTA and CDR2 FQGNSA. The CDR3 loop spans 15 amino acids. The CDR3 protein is CASSLVGQGNTEAFF. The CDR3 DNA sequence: TGTGCCAGCAGCTTAGTAGGGCAGGGGAACACTGAAGCTTTCTTT. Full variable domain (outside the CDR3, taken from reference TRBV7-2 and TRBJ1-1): GAGVSQSPSNKVTEKGKDVELRCDPISGHTALYWYRQSLGQGLEFLIYFQGNSAPDKSGLPSDRFSAERTGGSVSTLTIQRTQQEDSAVYLCASSLVGQGNTEAFFGQGTRLTVV.

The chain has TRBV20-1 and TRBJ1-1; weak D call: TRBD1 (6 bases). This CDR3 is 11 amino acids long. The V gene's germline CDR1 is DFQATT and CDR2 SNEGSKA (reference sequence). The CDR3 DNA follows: TGCAGCGTAACAGGGTACACTGAAGCTTTCTTT. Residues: CSVTGYTEAFF.

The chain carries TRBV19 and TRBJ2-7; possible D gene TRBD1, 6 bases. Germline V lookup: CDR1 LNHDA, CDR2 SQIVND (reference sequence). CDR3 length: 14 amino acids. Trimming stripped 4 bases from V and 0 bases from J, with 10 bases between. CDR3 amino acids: CASSRDTYSYEQYF. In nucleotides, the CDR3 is TGTGCCAGTAGTAGGGACACCTACTCCTACGAGCAGTACTTC.

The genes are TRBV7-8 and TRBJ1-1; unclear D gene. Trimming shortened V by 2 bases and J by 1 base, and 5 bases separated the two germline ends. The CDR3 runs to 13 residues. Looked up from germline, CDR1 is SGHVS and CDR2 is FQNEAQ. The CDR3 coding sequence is TGTGCCAGCAGCTTAACAGAGAACACTGAAGCTTTCTTT. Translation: CASSLTENTEAFF. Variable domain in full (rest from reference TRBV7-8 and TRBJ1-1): GAGVSQSPRYKVAKRGQDVALRCDPISGHVSLFWYQQALGQGPEFLTYFQNEAQLDKSGLPSDRFFAERPEGSVSTLKIQRTQQEDSAVYLCASSLTENTEAFFGQGTRLTVV.

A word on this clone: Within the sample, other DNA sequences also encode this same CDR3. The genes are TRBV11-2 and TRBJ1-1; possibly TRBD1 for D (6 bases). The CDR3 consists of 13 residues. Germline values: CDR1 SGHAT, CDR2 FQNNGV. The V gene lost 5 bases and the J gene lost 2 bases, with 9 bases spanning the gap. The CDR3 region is CASSQQGNTEAFF. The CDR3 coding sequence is TGTGCCAGCAGCCAACAGGGAAACACTGAAGCTTTCTTT.

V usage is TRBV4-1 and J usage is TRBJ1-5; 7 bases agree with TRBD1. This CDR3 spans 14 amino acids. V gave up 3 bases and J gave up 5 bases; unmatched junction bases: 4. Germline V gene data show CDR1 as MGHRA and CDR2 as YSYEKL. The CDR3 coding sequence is TGCGCCAGCAGCCAGGACAGGACCGATCAGCCCCAGCATTTT. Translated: CASSQDRTDQPQHF.

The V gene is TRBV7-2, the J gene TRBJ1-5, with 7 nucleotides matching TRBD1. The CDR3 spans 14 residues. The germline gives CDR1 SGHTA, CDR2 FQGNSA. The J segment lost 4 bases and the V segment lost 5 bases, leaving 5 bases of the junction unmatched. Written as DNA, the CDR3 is TGTGCCAGCAGCCTACAGGGGACAAATCAGCCCCAGCATTTT. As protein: CASSLQGTNQPQHF.

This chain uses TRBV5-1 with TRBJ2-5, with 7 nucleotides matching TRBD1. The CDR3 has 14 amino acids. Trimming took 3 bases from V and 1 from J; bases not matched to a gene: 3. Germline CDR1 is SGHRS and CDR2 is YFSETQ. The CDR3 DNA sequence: TGCGCCAGCAGCTGGGACAGCAGCCAAGAGACCCAGTACTTC. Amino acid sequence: CASSWDSSQETQYF.